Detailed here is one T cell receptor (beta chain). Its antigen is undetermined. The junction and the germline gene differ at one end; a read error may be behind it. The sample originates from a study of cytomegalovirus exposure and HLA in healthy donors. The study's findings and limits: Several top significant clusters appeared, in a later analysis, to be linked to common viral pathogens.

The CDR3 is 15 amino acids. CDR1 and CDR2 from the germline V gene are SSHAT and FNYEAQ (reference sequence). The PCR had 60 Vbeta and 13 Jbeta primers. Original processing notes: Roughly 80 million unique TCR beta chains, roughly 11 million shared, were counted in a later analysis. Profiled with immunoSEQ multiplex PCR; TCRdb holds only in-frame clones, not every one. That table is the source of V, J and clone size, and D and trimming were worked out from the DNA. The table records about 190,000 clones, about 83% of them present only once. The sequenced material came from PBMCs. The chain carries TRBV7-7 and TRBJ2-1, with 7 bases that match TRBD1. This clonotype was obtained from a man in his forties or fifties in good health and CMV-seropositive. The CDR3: CASSPGQAHYNEQFF. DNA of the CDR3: TGTGCTAGCAGTCCTGGACAGGCCCACTACAATGAGCAGTTCTTC.